This T cell receptor (beta chain) stems from a study of control samples from healthy donors and cancer patients. Using immunoSEQ multiplex PCR, the repertoire was profiled, and TCRdb retains in-frame clones only, with some absent. The sample lists roughly 120,000 clones, approximately 90% occurring once. The CDR3 runs 19 residues. Material for sequencing was blood. The genes are TRBV21-1 and TRBJ2-1; TRBD2, as called in the table, went unchecked against the DNA. TRBV21-1 counts as a pseudogene. The TCR originated in a woman aged 18-29 years in good health. CDR3 nucleotide sequence: TGTGCCAGCAGCCTTTCCGGGACTAGCGGCCCCTTCTCCTACAATGAGCAGTTCTTC. Protein: CASSLSGTSGPFSYNEQFF.